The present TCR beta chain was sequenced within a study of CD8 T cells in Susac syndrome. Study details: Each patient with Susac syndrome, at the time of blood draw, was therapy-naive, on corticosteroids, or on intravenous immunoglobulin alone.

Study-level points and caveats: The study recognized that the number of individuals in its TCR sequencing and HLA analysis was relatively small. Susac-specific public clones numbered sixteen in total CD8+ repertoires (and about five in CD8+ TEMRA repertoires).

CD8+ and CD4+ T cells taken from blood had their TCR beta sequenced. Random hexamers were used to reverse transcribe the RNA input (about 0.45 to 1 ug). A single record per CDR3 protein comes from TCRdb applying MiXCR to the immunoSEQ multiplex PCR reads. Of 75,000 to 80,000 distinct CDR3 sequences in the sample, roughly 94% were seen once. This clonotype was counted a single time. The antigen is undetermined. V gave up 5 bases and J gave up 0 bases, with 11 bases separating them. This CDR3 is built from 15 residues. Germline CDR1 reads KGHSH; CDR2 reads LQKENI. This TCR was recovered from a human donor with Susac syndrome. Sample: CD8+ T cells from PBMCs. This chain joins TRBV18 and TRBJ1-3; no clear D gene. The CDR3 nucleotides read TGTGCCAGCTCAGACGGACCGGCCTCTGGAAACACCATATATTTT. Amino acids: CASSDGPASGNTIYF. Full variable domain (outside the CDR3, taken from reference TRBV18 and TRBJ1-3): NAGVMQNPRHLVRRRGQEARLRCSPMKGHSHVYWYRQLPEEGLKFMVYLQKENIIDESGMPKERFSAEFPKEGPSILRIQQVVRGDSAAYFCASSDGPASGNTIYFGEGSWLTVV.